This T cell receptor (beta chain) comes out of a study of blood T cells in healthy people across ages. Findings and limits, study-wide: It was held that diversity estimates obtained from one million T cells represented underestimates.

V lost 1 base to trimming and J lost 5 bases, with 17 bases between them. The CDR3 totals 16 residues. Germline CDR1 and CDR2: MGHRA and YSYEKL. Sample-barcoded 5' priming and a J-beta primer mix drove a second PCR of about 6 to 12 cycles. TCRdb re-derived calls from the 5' RACE reads in MiXCR, one entry per CDR3 protein. This table has about 1,500,000 distinct CDR3 sequences, about 30% appearing once. This clonotype showed up many times. The antigen remains unidentified. The specimen was blood. The clonotype originates from a woman aged 25-40 years in good health. The chain links TRBV4-1 to TRBJ2-5, with a possible D match to TRBD1 (5 bases). The CDR3 DNA reads as TGCGCCAGCAGCCAAGGCCCAGGGAACTTGGTCGAGACCCAGTACTTC. Amino acids: CASSQGPGNLVETQYF.